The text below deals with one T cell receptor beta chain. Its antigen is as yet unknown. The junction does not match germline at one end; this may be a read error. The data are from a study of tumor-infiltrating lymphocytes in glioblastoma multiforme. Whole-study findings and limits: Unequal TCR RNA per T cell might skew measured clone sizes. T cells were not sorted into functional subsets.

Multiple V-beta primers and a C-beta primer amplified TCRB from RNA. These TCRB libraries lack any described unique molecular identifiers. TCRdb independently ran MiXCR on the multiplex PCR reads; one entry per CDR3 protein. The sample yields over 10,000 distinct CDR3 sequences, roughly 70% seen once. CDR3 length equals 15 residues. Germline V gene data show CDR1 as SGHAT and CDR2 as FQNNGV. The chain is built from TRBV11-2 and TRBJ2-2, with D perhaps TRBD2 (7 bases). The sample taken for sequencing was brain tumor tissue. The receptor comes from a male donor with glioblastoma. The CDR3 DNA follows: TGTGCTAGCAGCCCCGGGACGGGGGGCAGATGGGAGCTGCTTTTT. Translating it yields CASSPGTGGRWELLF.